These 27 T cell receptor beta chains share one sample of origin, sequenced in a study of blood T cells in healthy people across ages. Primed by a sample-barcoded 5' primer and a J-beta primer mix, a second PCR proceeded for 7 to 11 cycles. From the 5' RACE reads, TCRdb called clonotypes with MiXCR, one entry per CDR3 protein. The table includes about 1.6 million distinct CDR3 sequences, around 36% detected once. Sequencing used blood. These receptors originate from a woman aged 25 to 39 in good health.

The gene calls are TRBV30 and TRBJ1-1; D gene ambiguous. There are 13 residues in the CDR3. CDR1 GTSNPN and CDR2 SVGIG come from the germline V gene (reference sequence). Between the trimmed V and J ends, which lost 5 bases and 4 bases, there was a span of 14 bases. CDR3 loop: CAWRSLGGTEAFF. The CDR3 nucleotides are TGTGCCTGGCGCTCCCTGGGAGGCACTGAAGCTTTCTTT.

The chain uses TRBV2 and TRBJ2-5; either TRBD1 or TRBD2 may supply D (7 bases each). The CDR3 totals 16 residues. Germline V gives CDR1 SNHLY, CDR2 FYNNEI. Trimming stripped 6 bases from V and 1 base from J, with 18 bases between. The chain's CDR3 is CASRGGGQPLQETQYF. For the CDR3, the DNA is TGTGCCAGCAGGGGGGGGGGACAGCCCCTCCAAGAGACCCAGTACTTC.

J is TRBJ2-1 and V is TRBV20-1; weak D call: TRBD1 (5 bases). Trimming shortened V by 3 bases and J by 8 bases, and 11 bases separated the two germline ends. Germline V gives CDR1 DFQATT, CDR2 SNEGSKA (reference sequence). The CDR3 is made up of 12 amino acids. CDR3 in amino acids: CSAREQGYEQFF. Written as DNA, the CDR3 is TGCAGTGCTAGGGAGCAGGGTTATGAGCAGTTCTTC.

The rearrangement joins TRBV9 to TRBJ2-6; 8 bases match TRBD1. With V trimmed by 1 base and J by 0 bases, 6 bases remained unmatched. The CDR3 sequence is 18 residues long. From germline, CDR1 is SGDLS and CDR2 YYNGEE. The CDR3 is CASSVLTGGVSGANVLTF. The CDR3 region has the DNA TGTGCCAGCAGCGTACTTACAGGGGGTGTCTCTGGGGCCAACGTCCTGACTTTC.

The rearrangement links TRBV9 to TRBJ2-3, with no clear D. The germline V gene encodes CDR1 SGDLS and CDR2 YYNGEE. Trimming cost V 0 bases and J 2 bases, with 7 bases left between them. CDR3 length equals 14 residues. CDR3 loop: CASSVDLLTDTQYF. The CDR3 nucleotides read TGTGCCAGCAGCGTAGACTTACTCACAGATACGCAGTATTTT.

As regards this clonotype: A much larger clone differs from this one at a single base, so this may be a read error. The V call is TRBV29-1, the J call TRBJ2-4, with D unresolved. The J call may be mistaken, given a closer DNA end match to TRBJ2-5. The CDR3 spans 15 residues. The germline V gene has CDR1 SQVTM and CDR2 ANQGSEA. CDR3 protein: CSANRVVNAKETQYF. In DNA, the CDR3 is TGCAGCGCAAATAGGGTCGTAAATGCGAAGGAGACCCAGTACTTC.

CDR3 nucleotide sequence: TGCGCCAGCAGCCAGGAGGGAGGGGGCTTCGGGGAGCTGTTTTTT. Encoded protein: CASSQEGGGFGELFF. The rearrangement links TRBV5-1 to TRBJ2-2; D may match TRBD1 or TRBD2 (7 bases each). Germline V gene sequence: CDR1 SGHRS, CDR2 YFSETQ. The length of the CDR3 is 15 residues. Deletions cut 4 bases from V and 7 bases from J, with 17 bases between.

CDR3 in DNA: TGTGCCAGCAGTATACTCACGGACACTGAAGCTTTCTTT. This gives the protein CASSILTDTEAFF. J is TRBJ1-1 and V is TRBV27; D is undetermined. The germline V gene encodes CDR1 MNHEY and CDR2 SMNVEV (reference sequence). Trimming took off 5 bases at V and 3 bases at J, with 10 bases between the two ends. CDR3 length: 13 residues.

This clonotype appeared many times. The chain joins TRBV4-1 to TRBJ2-1, with TRBD2 matching 7 bases. The ends lost 0 bases at V and 1 base at J; junction bases unmatched: 3. The CDR3 extends over 16 amino acids. Germline loops: CDR1 MGHRA, CDR2 YSYEKL. CDR3 DNA sequence: TGCGCCAGCAGCCAAGATTGGGGGGGGTCCTACAATGAGCAGTTCTTC. Translated: CASSQDWGGSYNEQFF.

The chain is built from TRBV9 and TRBJ2-1; 7 nucleotides agree with TRBD1. CDR3 size: 14 residues. Germline V gene sequence: CDR1 SGDLS, CDR2 YYNGEE. V lost 3 bases and J lost 8; bases outside the gene matches: 8. The CDR3 DNA reads as TGTGCCAGCAGCGGCCATACCCAGGGGGATGAGCAGTTCTTC. It specifies CASSGHTQGDEQFF.

The chain uses TRBV20-1 and TRBJ1-2; D possibly corresponds to TRBD1 (6 bases). This CDR3 contains 13 residues. Trimming took 5 bases from V and 3 from J, leaving 13 bases between them. The germline CDR1 and CDR2 sequences are DFQATT and SNEGSKA (reference sequence). The CDR3 loop reads CSAYQGSDYGYTF. The CDR3 DNA reads as TGCAGTGCTTACCAGGGGAGCGACTATGGCTACACCTTC.

The chain recombines TRBV7-2 with TRBJ1-1, with 8 bases matching TRBD1. In germline, CDR1 is SGHTA, CDR2 FQGNSA. The length of the CDR3 is 14 residues. V lost 5 bases and J lost 5; bases outside the gene matches: 7. The CDR3 spells CASSRGQAPTEAFF. Here the CDR3 DNA reads TGTGCCAGCAGCCGGGGACAGGCGCCAACTGAAGCTTTCTTT.

This clonotype was observed a handful of times. The V gene is TRBV5-1, the J gene TRBJ2-5; 10 positions agree with TRBD2. Trimming removed 4 bases from V and 5 bases from J; junction bases left unmatched: 11. This CDR3 has 16 amino acids. From germline, CDR1 is SGHRS and CDR2 YFSETQ. The CDR3 nucleotides are TGCGCCAGCAGCCTTAATATAGCGGGAGGAGGGGAGACCCAGTACTTC. It yields the protein CASSLNIAGGGETQYF.

The gene calls are TRBV28 and TRBJ1-5; D not certain. Trimming pared 4 bases from V and 7 bases from J, leaving 2 bases between. This CDR3 contains 10 residues. CDR1 and CDR2 from the germline V gene are MDHEN and SYDVKM. The CDR3 is CASSSQPQHF. The CDR3 DNA reads as TGTGCCAGCAGTTCCCAGCCCCAGCATTTT. Filled out from reference TRBV28 and TRBJ1-5, the complete variable domain reads DVKVTQSSRYLVKRTGEKVFLECVQDMDHENMFWYRQDPGLGLRLIYFSYDVKMKEKGDIPEGYSVSREKKERFSLILESASTNQTSMYLCASSSQPQHFGDGTRLSIL.

This clonotype was seen a few times. The chain carries TRBV3-1 and TRBJ2-5; D may be TRBD2 (7 bases). CDR1 LGHDT and CDR2 YNNKEL come from the germline V gene (reference sequence). The CDR3 runs to 15 residues. Trimming took 6 bases from V and 4 from J, leaving 18 bases between them. The CDR3 is CASSPVRGGTETQYF. The DNA for the CDR3 is TGTGCCAGCAGTCCGGTTAGGGGGGGGACAGAGACCCAGTACTTC.

The chain couples TRBV5-4 to TRBJ2-5; D uncertain. V lost 4 bases and J 5 bases, leaving 15 bases between the germline ends. Looked up from germline, CDR1 is SGHNT and CDR2 is YYREEE (reference sequence). CDR3 size: 14 residues. The CDR3 spells CASSPKGPRETQYF. The CDR3 DNA follows: TGTGCCAGCAGCCCGAAGGGTCCTCGGGAGACCCAGTACTTC.

The V call is TRBV5-5, the J call TRBJ2-1; D is ambiguous. This CDR3 has 17 amino acids. Trimming took 1 base from V and 0 from J, leaving 14 bases between them. From germline, CDR1 is SGHKS and CDR2 YYEKEE (reference sequence). The CDR3 sequence: CASSLIGGPSSYNEQFF. The CDR3 nucleotides read TGTGCCAGCAGCTTGATTGGTGGCCCAAGCTCCTACAATGAGCAGTTCTTC.

The chain employs TRBV30 and TRBJ2-7; D possibly corresponds to TRBD2 (7 bases). The CDR3 is 14 amino acids. Deletions cut 2 bases from V and 3 bases from J, with 14 bases between. Germline assignment: CDR1 GTSNPN and CDR2 SVGIG (reference sequence). The CDR3 loop is CAWSFGRGDYEQYF. The CDR3 DNA is TGTGCCTGGAGTTTTGGGAGGGGGGACTACGAGCAGTACTTC.

This clonotype appeared many times. This sequence joins TRBV25-1 and TRBJ2-3; D call uncertain. The germline V gene encodes CDR1 MGHDK and CDR2 SYGVNS. Between the trimmed V and J ends, which lost 3 bases and 0 bases, there was a span of 4 bases. There are 13 residues in the CDR3. The CDR3 DNA follows: TGTGCCAGCAGTGACTCTAGCACAGATACGCAGTATTTT. Protein sequence: CASSDSSTDTQYF.

The J gene is TRBJ2-3, the V gene TRBV2, with D hard to call. From germline, CDR1 is SNHLY and CDR2 FYNNEI. The CDR3 has 12 residues. V was clipped by 4 bases and J by 2 bases, with 4 bases between them. The CDR3: CASSADTDTQYF. In DNA form, the CDR3 reads TGTGCCAGCAGTGCCGACACAGATACGCAGTATTTT. The whole variable domain, remainder taken from reference TRBV2 and TRBJ2-3, is EPEVTQTPSHQVTQMGQEVILRCVPISNHLYFYWYRQILGQKVEFLVSFYNNEISEKSEIFDDQFSVERPDGSNFTLKIRSTKLEDSAMYFCASSADTDTQYFGPGTRLTVL.

This clonotype showed up many times. The chain employs TRBV4-1 and TRBJ2-7, with D tentatively TRBD1 or TRBD2 (5 bases each). Germline CDR1 and CDR2: MGHRA and YSYEKL. There are 15 residues in the CDR3. V gave up 2 bases and J gave up 4 bases, with 15 bases separating them. CDR3 in DNA: TGCGCCAGCAGCCAATTGGGTGGGGGTCCTTACGAGCAGTACTTC. This sequence encodes CASSQLGGGPYEQYF.

There are many counts of this clonotype. The chain combines TRBV28 with TRBJ2-5; D gene uncertain. Trimming took off 1 base at V and 5 bases at J, with 8 bases between the two ends. This CDR3 is built from 13 residues. Germline V lookup: CDR1 MDHEN, CDR2 SYDVKM. Here the CDR3 DNA reads TGTGCCAGCAGTTTATTTGGGCGGGAGACCCAGTACTTC. This encodes CASSLFGRETQYF.

The chain couples TRBV2 to TRBJ2-1; 7 nucleotides line up with TRBD2. Germline loops: CDR1 SNHLY, CDR2 FYNNEI. The CDR3 loop spans 15 amino acids. Trimming cost V 5 bases and J 5 bases; bases outside gene matches: 9. The CDR3 DNA follows: TGTGCCAGCAGTACGGGGGGTTGGCGGGACAATGAGCAGTTCTTC. Translating gives CASSTGGWRDNEQFF.

As to this clonotype: A junction end diverges from the germline sequence, so it may reflect a read error. The chain uses TRBV12-3 or TRBV12-4 and TRBJ1-2, with D unclear. CDR3 length equals 15 residues. As DNA, the CDR3 is TGTGCCAGCAGTTCCCCAGGCCCCTATATCTATAGCTACACCTTC. Residues: CASSSPGPYIYSYTF.

The chain is built from TRBV20-1 and TRBJ1-1; TRBD1 is a possible D gene (6 bases). The CDR3 consists of 14 residues. V was clipped by 3 bases and J by 0 bases, with 11 bases between them. CDR1 DFQATT and CDR2 SNEGSKA come from the germline V gene (reference sequence). The chain's CDR3 is CSASPDSLNTEAFF. The CDR3 bases are TGCAGTGCTAGCCCGGACAGCTTGAACACTGAAGCTTTCTTT.

The V call is TRBV6-5, the J call TRBJ2-7; 7 nucleotides agree with TRBD1. Looked up from germline, CDR1 is MNHEY and CDR2 is SVGAGI. The CDR3 runs 15 residues. The V gene end was trimmed by 0 bases and the J gene end by 3 bases; junction bases not matched to a gene: 5. CDR3 DNA: TGTGCCAGCAGTTACTCGACAGGGCAGGGCTACGAGCAGTACTTC. Translated, it gives CASSYSTGQGYEQYF.

Only a few counts were recorded for this clonotype. CDR3 sequence (DNA): TGTGCCAGCAGCTTAGAGCAGGGCGATGAGCAGTTCTTC. Protein sequence: CASSLEQGDEQFF. The chain employs TRBV7-6 and TRBJ2-1, with D possibly being TRBD1 (5 bases). V shed 1 base and J shed 8 bases, with 9 bases lying between them. The CDR3 loop spans 13 amino acids. Germline V CDR1 and CDR2: SGHVS, FNYEAQ.